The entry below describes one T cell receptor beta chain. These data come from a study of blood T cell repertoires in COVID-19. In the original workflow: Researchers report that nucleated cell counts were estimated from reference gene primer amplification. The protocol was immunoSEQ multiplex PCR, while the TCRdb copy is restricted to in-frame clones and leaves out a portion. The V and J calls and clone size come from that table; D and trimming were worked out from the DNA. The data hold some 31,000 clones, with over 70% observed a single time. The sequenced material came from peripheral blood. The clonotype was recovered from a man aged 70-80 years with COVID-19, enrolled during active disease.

In nucleotides, the CDR3 is TGCAGTGCTATAATCTATGAGCAGTTCTTC. Its protein is CSAIIYEQFF. The rearrangement links TRBV20-1 to TRBJ2-1; D remains ambiguous. This CDR3 contains 10 residues. In germline, CDR1 is DFQATT, CDR2 SNEGSKA (reference sequence). V lost 4 bases to trimming and J lost 8 bases, with 6 bases between them.